A single sample gave rise to the 25 T cell receptor beta chains below, sequenced in a study of CD8 T cells in ankylosing spondylitis. For these TCRs, the target antigens are not known. TCRdb analysed the 5' RACE reads with MiXCR anew, one entry per CDR3 protein. The data hold roughly 440,000 distinct CDR3 sequences, with about 15% observed a single time. Study-level points and caveats: Blood of patients with ankylosing spondylitis appeared to be characterized by a TCR beta motif of about 8 highly homologous variants.

The sample comprised blood, either unsorted or a sorted T cell fraction (not recorded which). These receptors originate from a male donor with ankylosing spondylitis.

This clonotype was counted a few times. The CDR3 sequence is CASSSRGTGRTEAFF. CDR3 nucleotide sequence: TGTGCCAGCAGCTCCCGGGGGACAGGTCGAACTGAAGCTTTCTTT. The V call is TRBV7-2, the J call TRBJ1-1, with TRBD1 matching over 8 bases. With 4 bases clipped from V and 5 bases from J, the junction kept 9 bases outside the gene matches. This CDR3 comprises 15 residues. CDR1 SGHTA and CDR2 FQGNSA come from the germline V gene.

The chain recombines TRBV7-2 with TRBJ2-6; D remains ambiguous. CDR1 SGHTA and CDR2 FQGNSA come from the germline V gene. This CDR3 spans 15 amino acids. V was clipped by 5 bases and J by 1 base, with 9 bases between them. The CDR3: CASSRRQSGANVLTF. The CDR3 nucleotides read TGTGCCAGCAGCCGACGCCAGTCTGGGGCCAACGTCCTGACTTTC. Full variable domain (remainder filled in from reference TRBV7-2 and TRBJ2-6): GAGVSQSPSNKVTEKGKDVELRCDPISGHTALYWYRQSLGQGLEFLIYFQGNSAPDKSGLPSDRFSAERTGGSVSTLTIQRTQQEDSAVYLCASSRRQSGANVLTFGAGSRLTVL.

This clonotype occurred a few times. The chain combines TRBV4-1 with TRBJ2-1, with D unclear. CDR3 length equals 16 residues. Germline V gene lookup returns CDR1 MGHRA and CDR2 YSYEKL. V lost 2 bases and J 0 bases, leaving 11 bases between the germline ends. The CDR3 protein is CASSQYAQSSYNEQFF. The CDR3 DNA reads as TGCGCCAGCAGCCAATATGCCCAGAGCTCCTACAATGAGCAGTTCTTC.

The chain has TRBV5-1 and TRBJ1-2, with D possibly matching TRBD1 (5 bases). V lost 4 bases and J 4 bases, leaving 20 bases between the germline ends. Germline V lookup: CDR1 SGHRS, CDR2 YFSETQ. The CDR3 is 16 residues long. The CDR3 here is CASSADTLALSYGYTF. CDR3 bases: TGCGCCAGCAGCGCGGACACCTTAGCCCTTAGCTATGGCTACACCTTC.

This clonotype was seen a handful of times. The V call is TRBV7-9, the J call TRBJ2-5; TRBD2 might be the D (6 bases). The germline V gene has CDR1 SEHNR and CDR2 FQNEAQ (reference sequence). Trimming pared 3 bases from V and 5 bases from J, leaving 16 bases between. The CDR3 is 15 residues long. The chain's CDR3 is CASSFAGTSEETQYF. For the CDR3, the DNA is TGTGCCAGCAGCTTTGCGGGGACCTCCGAGGAGACCCAGTACTTC.

This chain connects TRBV28 to TRBJ2-5; TRBD1 matches at 7 bases. This CDR3 spans 16 amino acids. Germline assignment: CDR1 MDHEN and CDR2 SYDVKM. After removal of 0 bases from V and 0 bases from J, the junction contained 4 bases not matched to a gene. DNA for the CDR3: TGTGCCAGCAGTTTATGGGGACAGACCAACCAAGAGACCCAGTACTTC. Its translation: CASSLWGQTNQETQYF.

This chain links TRBV14 with TRBJ2-1; a weak D match, TRBD2 (6 bases). V lost 4 bases to trimming and J lost 16 bases, with 20 bases between them. This CDR3 is 13 amino acids long. The V gene's germline CDR1 is SGHDN and CDR2 FVKESK. CDR3 sequence: CASSPNLWDWRFF. The CDR3 DNA sequence: TGTGCCAGCAGCCCAAACCTATGGGACTGGCGATTCTTC.

This clonotype was detected once. The chain couples TRBV19 to TRBJ1-2; D gene unclear. CDR3 size: 14 residues. The ends were cut back, 2 bases at V and 1 base at J, with 8 bases in the middle. Germline-derived CDR1 and CDR2 are LNHDA and SQIVND (reference sequence). CDR3 residues: CASSINPNNYGYTF. The CDR3 nucleotides are TGTGCCAGTAGTATAAACCCCAATAACTATGGCTACACCTTC.

A few counts support this clonotype. The chain has TRBV29-1 and TRBJ1-2; 7 bases align to TRBD1. This CDR3 is 14 amino acids long. Trimming removed 7 bases from V and 5 bases from J; junction bases left unmatched: 13. Germline values: CDR1 SQVTM, CDR2 ANQGSEA. The CDR3 bases are TGCAGCGCCAGAAGTCCGGGACAGCTTTATGGCTACACCTTC. It encodes CSARSPGQLYGYTF.

This chain uses TRBV12-3 or TRBV12-4 with TRBJ1-6; D remains unclear. Between the trimmed V and J ends, which lost 3 bases and 8 bases, there was a span of 8 bases. This CDR3 comprises 13 residues. CDR3 protein: CASSFSGHSPLHF. The CDR3 DNA sequence: TGTGCCAGCAGTTTTAGCGGACATTCACCCCTCCACTTT.

The rearrangement joins TRBV3-1 to TRBJ2-1, with D unclear. The CDR3 consists of 15 residues. V was cut by 8 bases and J by 4 bases, with 18 bases left in between. The germline V gene has CDR1 LGHDT and CDR2 YNNKEL (reference sequence). CDR3 in amino acids: CASPNLGFTYNEQFF. CDR3 DNA: TGTGCCAGCCCAAACCTGGGTTTCACTTACAATGAGCAGTTCTTC.

The chain uses TRBV4-3 and TRBJ2-1, with D tentatively TRBD2 (5 bases). This CDR3 is 16 amino acids long. With 0 bases removed from V and 2 bases from J, the gap between germline ends came to 11 bases. CDR1 and CDR2 (germline): LGHNA, YSLEER. This chain's CDR3 is CASSQDVRGTYNEQFF. The CDR3 nucleotides are TGCGCCAGCAGCCAAGATGTTCGGGGAACCTACAATGAGCAGTTCTTC.

The rearrangement links TRBV20-1 to TRBJ2-1; 11 bases agree with TRBD2. From germline, CDR1 is DFQATT and CDR2 SNEGSKA (reference sequence). V shed 5 bases and J 5 bases; nucleotides not matched to a gene: 5. The CDR3 is 14 residues long. The CDR3 loop is CSALLAGVHNEQFF. The CDR3 bases are TGCAGTGCTTTACTAGCGGGGGTCCACAATGAGCAGTTCTTC.

The genes are TRBV7-3 and TRBJ2-2; D remains unclear. CDR1 is SGHTA, CDR2 FQGTGA, per germline. The CDR3 contains 13 residues. V was trimmed by 4 bases and J by 7 bases, leaving 10 bases between them. CDR3 nucleotide sequence: TGTGCCAGCAGCTCCCCGGGCGTCGGGGAGCTGTTTTTT. Its translation: CASSSPGVGELFF.

This chain joins TRBV9 and TRBJ2-5; 7 bases are shared with TRBD1. The V gene's germline CDR1 is SGDLS and CDR2 YYNGEE. The ends lost 0 bases at V and 4 bases at J; junction bases unmatched: 9. This CDR3 contains 16 residues. The CDR3 region has the DNA TGTGCCAGCAGCGTAGGTTCCGGGACAGCCATAGAGACCCAGTACTTC. It translates to CASSVGSGTAIETQYF.

The rearrangement links TRBV7-2 to TRBJ1-2; TRBD1 agrees at 9 bases. V lost 0 bases, J lost 8 bases, and 7 bases stayed unmatched. Germline V gene sequence: CDR1 SGHTA, CDR2 FQGNSA. CDR3 length equals 15 residues. CDR3 coding DNA: TGTGCCAGCAGCTTAGCAGGACAGGGGCAAGACGGCTACACCTTC. It specifies CASSLAGQGQDGYTF.

The chain joins TRBV29-1 to TRBJ1-3, with a weak D call TRBD1 (6 bases). CDR3 length: 15 amino acids. The V and J ends lost 3 bases and 0 bases respectively, with 12 bases between them. The germline V gene encodes CDR1 SQVTM and CDR2 ANQGSEA. Written as DNA, the CDR3 is TGCAGCGTTGACACTTCAGGGGACTCTGGAAACACCATATATTTT. Residues: CSVDTSGDSGNTIYF.

The V gene is TRBV10-1, the J gene TRBJ1-2; no clear D gene. The CDR3 runs 13 residues. Per the germline V gene, CDR1 is WNHNN and CDR2 is SYGVQD (reference sequence). The ends were cut back, 4 bases at V and 4 bases at J, with 10 bases in the middle. CDR3 sequence: CASSVDGLYGYTF. CDR3 in DNA: TGCGCCAGCAGTGTGGACGGACTCTATGGCTACACCTTC.

The V and J genes are TRBV20-1 and TRBJ2-1, with 10 bases matching TRBD2. This CDR3 spans 15 amino acids. J was trimmed by 8 bases and V by 2 bases; bases with no gene match: 9. CDR1 and CDR2 (germline): DFQATT, SNEGSKA (reference sequence). DNA of the CDR3: TGCAGTGCTAGATCTCTAGCGGGAGTTTATCATGAGCAGTTCTTC. Residues: CSARSLAGVYHEQFF.

The V and J genes are TRBV19 and TRBJ2-3; D may be TRBD1 (6 bases). This CDR3 is built from 18 residues. With 3 bases removed from V and 2 bases from J, the gap between germline ends came to 21 bases. Per the germline V gene, CDR1 is LNHDA and CDR2 is SQIVND (reference sequence). CDR3 bases: TGTGCCAGTAGTATTGGGTCACAGGGAGCCTATTTCACAGATACGCAGTATTTT. Translation gives CASSIGSQGAYFTDTQYF.

The chain employs TRBV5-1 and TRBJ2-5; possibly TRBD2 for D (5 bases). Germline values: CDR1 SGHRS, CDR2 YFSETQ. The CDR3 extends over 14 amino acids. Trimming took off 6 bases at V and 1 base at J, with 13 bases between the two ends. The CDR3 spells CASTPRTPQETQYF. In DNA form, the CDR3 reads TGCGCCAGCACCCCCCGGACTCCCCAAGAGACCCAGTACTTC.

This clonotype was picked up a small number of times. The rearrangement uses TRBV7-2 and TRBJ2-2; no clear D gene. V lost 5 bases and J 13 bases, leaving 11 bases between the germline ends. This CDR3 has 11 residues. CDR1 and CDR2 from the germline V gene are SGHTA and FQGNSA. CDR3 sequence: CASSPGRVLFF. CDR3 DNA sequence: TGTGCCAGCAGCCCCGGTCGAGTGCTGTTTTTT.

The chain combines TRBV11-2 with TRBJ2-5; TRBD2 is a possible D gene (6 bases). V lost 4 bases and J 5 bases, leaving 20 bases between the germline ends. The CDR3 runs to 16 residues. Germline CDR1 reads SGHAT; CDR2 reads FQNNGV. CDR3 region: CASSSWTGIGGETQYF. CDR3 in DNA: TGTGCCAGCAGCTCCTGGACGGGAATTGGAGGGGAGACCCAGTACTTC.

The V gene is TRBV5-5, the J gene TRBJ2-7, with D perhaps matching TRBD1 or TRBD2 (5 bases each). CDR3 length: 14 residues. Germline values: CDR1 SGHKS, CDR2 YYEKEE (reference sequence). V lost 4 bases to trimming and J lost 4 bases, with 15 bases between them. The DNA for the CDR3 is TGTGCCAGCAGCCAGGCAGGGACGCCGTACGAGCAGTACTTC. It translates to CASSQAGTPYEQYF.

A single count supports this clonotype. The chain links TRBV2 to TRBJ2-1; tentatively, D is TRBD2 (5 bases). There are 14 residues in the CDR3. Trimming shortened V by 9 bases and J by 3 bases, and 15 bases separated the two germline ends. Germline CDR1 is SNHLY and CDR2 is FYNNEI. For the CDR3, the DNA is TGTGCCAGTCTGCGTGCGGGCAACTACAATGAGCAGTTCTTC. Translating it yields CASLRAGNYNEQFF.